This T cell receptor beta chain was sequenced during a study of blood T cells in healthy people across ages. Primers used in a second PCR of about 6 to 11 cycles were a sample-barcoded 5' primer and a J-beta primer mix. Each CDR3 protein is one row after TCRdb ran MiXCR on the 5' RACE reads. The sample holds 1.8 million or so distinct CDR3 sequences, about 39% seen once. The CDR3 covers 17 residues. Germline V gene data show CDR1 as SGHRS and CDR2 as YFSETQ. J lost 6 bases, V lost 3 bases, and 13 bases had no gene match. The gene calls are TRBV5-1 and TRBJ2-1; 9 positions match TRBD2. Sequenced material: blood. The clonotype originates from a human donor in good health. In DNA, the CDR3 is TGCGCCAGCAGCTCCATCTTAGCGGGGGCCTTGGGCAATGAGCAGTTCTTC. Translation gives CASSSILAGALGNEQFF.